This TCR beta chain was found in a study of blood T cell repertoires in COVID-19. Study context: Specimens from acute and convalescent COVID-19 originated in the United States, Italy and Spain. Sources were T cells, B-cell-depleted T cells, or PBMCs; the material itself was cDNA or gDNA.

How the authors handled the data: Amplifying reference gene primers gave estimates of nucleated cell counts. Clones were read by immunoSEQ multiplex PCR, and TCRdb kept only the in-frame ones, dropping some. The DNA was the basis for D and trimming; V, J and clone size are from that table. The sample has some 110,000 clones, more than 75% seen once. The material sequenced was peripheral blood. The sequence was obtained from a man aged 55 to 70 with acute or convalescent COVID-19.

The CDR3 protein is CASSEFLGASGYTF. The CDR3 coding sequence is TGTGCCAGCAGTGAATTTCTGGGGGCTTCTGGCTACACCTTC. The chain has TRBV6-1 and TRBJ1-2, with TRBD1 as a possible D gene (6 bases). This CDR3 is 14 amino acids long. The germline gives CDR1 MNHNS, CDR2 SASEGT. V lost 2 bases to trimming and J lost 7 bases, with 14 bases between them.